The sequence of this T cell receptor (beta chain) was determined in a study of blood T cells in healthy people across ages (dated by TCRdb to between 2015 and 2017). Turning to the overall study: Template switching captured roughly one uniquely barcoded TCR beta cDNA molecule per two T cells in model experiments. To track age-related changes in TCR beta repertoire diversity, the study relied on deep sequencing normalized with unique cDNA molecular identifiers. Donors were grouped into four age groups: young (average about 15 years), middle-aged (39), aged (around 60) and long-lived (approximately 75). To avoid experimental bias, donors of different ages were distributed randomly across sequencing lanes. For two donors (one aged 18 to 30 and one aged 80 or older), the study analyzed two additional independent replicas of 1 million unique cDNA reads from the same blood draw. The paper's findings and limits, for the study overall: Estimates of total diversity based on one million sequenced T cells were considered lower bounds and underestimates. Because donor CMV infection status was unknown, age-related changes in expanded clonotypes were potentially confounded. Compared with the aged group, more naive CD4+ T cells, fewer expanded clones and increased TCR diversity were shown by the long-lived group, suggesting age selection. As age increased, observed TCR beta diversity per million T cells dropped in a roughly linear way, and a significant reduction was already evident by age about 40. Bulk unsorted PBMC profiling prevented conclusive comparison of naive and antigen-experienced compartments. There was a strong correlation between observed TCR beta diversity and the percentage of naive T cells measured by flow cytometry.

Library construction relied on 5' RACE. The instrument given in TCRdb is Illumina HiSeq 2500. A second PCR of roughly 7 to 12 cycles was run with a J-beta primer mix and a sample-barcoded 5' primer. A template-switch 5' adaptor carrying 12 random nucleotides introduced a unique molecular identifier onto each TCR beta cDNA molecule. Each sample yielded at least 3 million CDR3-containing paired-end reads. First-strand cDNA synthesis was performed from all RNA using the Mint cDNA synthesis kit, with priming by a TRBC-specific oligonucleotide. All cDNA was treated with uracil-DNA glycosylase and then went through a first 18-cycle PCR with the universal primers M1SS and BC2_uni_R. On the authors' methods: For normalization, 1 million high-quality reads were randomly selected from each sample, with every read carrying a distinct molecular identifier. Instead of being binned into consensus sequences, reads that shared molecular identifiers were thrown out. CDR3 identification, clonotype clustering and error correction used MiTCR with a Q25 quality threshold and the strictest error-elimination algorithm. A nonparametric unseen species model with Euler transformation was used to estimate lower-bound total TCR beta diversity. The public reads were reprocessed in TCRdb via fastp at Q25 and MiXCR, keeping in-frame beta chains. Rows matching on CDR3 protein sequence are summarized as one entry with the most common DNA and genes. The V and J calls follow TCRdb's processing rather than the paper's. The sample includes about 670,000 distinct CDR3 sequences, with roughly half observed a single time. The ten largest account for approximately 13% of the sample.

About this clonotype: Its antigen is not yet known. No per-base quality is available; no much larger clone lies one base away.

Donors were 30 to 45 systemically healthy Caucasian individuals from Russia aged 6 to 90 years. Ten milliliters of peripheral blood were drawn from each donor into EDTA-treated Vacutainer tubes. Ficoll-Paque density-gradient centrifugation was used to isolate PBMCs, with at least 6.5 million obtained per sample. Trizol reagent was used to extract total RNA from PBMCs, with at least 5.5 micrograms per sample. For every donor, flow cytometry on a PBMC aliquot measured the percentage of naive CD45RAhigh/CD27high T cells. V is shortened by 0 bases, J by 3 bases, and the region joining them spans 6 bases. The CDR3 spans 13 residues, from the cysteine through the phenylalanine. Left in the record is the CDR3 DNA by itself, 39 bases read in frame from the first base. The germline V gene (reference sequence) sets CDR1 to LNHNV and CDR2 to YYDKDF.

The sequenced sample consisted of blood. The V and J genes are TRBV15 and TRBJ2-7; the D gene remains uncertain. This clonotype originated in a woman of 80 years or more in good health. The base sequence is TGTGCCACCAGCAGAGATGCCTACTACGAGCAGTACTTC. Its translation is CATSRDAYYEQYF.